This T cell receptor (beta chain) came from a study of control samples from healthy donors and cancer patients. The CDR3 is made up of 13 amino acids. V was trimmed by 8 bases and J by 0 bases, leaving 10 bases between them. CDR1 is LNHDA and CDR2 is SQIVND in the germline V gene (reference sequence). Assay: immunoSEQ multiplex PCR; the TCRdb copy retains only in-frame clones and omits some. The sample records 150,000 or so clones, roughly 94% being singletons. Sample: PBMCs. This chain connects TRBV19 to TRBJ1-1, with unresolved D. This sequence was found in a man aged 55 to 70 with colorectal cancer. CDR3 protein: CASEAGLNTEAFF. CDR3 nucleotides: TGTGCCAGTGAGGCGGGGTTGAACACTGAAGCTTTCTTT.